The rows below give T cell receptor beta chains drawn from one sample of a study of blood T cell repertoires in COVID-19. Here immunoSEQ multiplex PCR was the method, and the copy in TCRdb shows in-frame clones only, minus some. This table holds about 380,000 clones, 87% found once. The specimen sequenced was PBMCs or T cells enriched from blood (not recorded which). These receptor sequences come from a woman in her 30s who had recovered from COVID-19. CDR3s include the opening cysteine and the closing phenylalanine or tryptophan. The D gene is left open where the match is weak. Size values are once, few and many counts, or a class for expanded clones, and some rows have none.

D: NA
J: TRBJ2-1
size: NA
V: TRBV11-3
CDR3: CASSRGTGFYNEQFF
DNA: TGTGCCAGCAGCCGTGGGACTGGCTTCTACAATGAGCAGTTCTTC

D: TRBD1
J: TRBJ2-2
size: NA
V: TRBV6-5
CDR3: CASKRDRVNTGELFF
DNA: TGTGCCAGCAAAAGGGACAGAGTGAACACCGGGGAGCTGTTTTTT

D: TRBD2
J: TRBJ2-1
size: once
V: TRBV28
CDR3: CASKKAPSGRVPFF
DNA: TGTGCCAGCAAGAAGGCGCCTAGCGGGAGGGTACCGTTCTTC

D: TRBD1
J: TRBJ1-4
size: NA
V: TRBV28
CDR3: CASSLRPGTGVEKLFF
DNA: TGTGCCAGCAGTTTACGTCCCGGGACAGGGGTTGAAAAACTGTTTTTT

D: TRBD1
J: TRBJ2-7
size: NA
V: TRBV19
CDR3: CASSALDRGESYEQYF
DNA: TGTGCCAGTAGTGCTCTGGACAGGGGGGAATCCTACGAGCAGTACTTC

D: NA
J: TRBJ1-4
size: NA
V: TRBV14
CDR3: CASSQGGSNEKLFF
DNA: TGTGCCAGCAGCCAAGGGGGCTCAAATGAAAAACTGTTTTTT

D: TRBD1
J: TRBJ1-1
size: NA
V: TRBV27
CDR3: CASRPPPGQAVMNTEAFF
DNA: TGTGCCAGCAGACCTCCACCGGGACAGGCGGTGATGAACACTGAAGCTTTCTTT

D: NA
J: TRBJ2-7
size: NA
V: TRBV3-1/TRBV3-2
CDR3: CASSQEDYEQYF
DNA: TGTGCCAGCAGCCAGGAGGACTACGAGCAGTACTTC

D: NA
J: TRBJ1-4
size: NA
V: TRBV19
CDR3: CASKPGRATNEKLFF
DNA: TGTGCCAGTAAGCCAGGCAGAGCAACTAATGAAAAACTGTTTTTT

D: TRBD1
J: TRBJ2-7
size: NA
V: TRBV30
CDR3: CAWSGDRAYEQYF
DNA: TGTGCCTGGAGTGGGGACAGGGCCTACGAGCAGTACTTC

D: TRBD1
J: TRBJ1-1
size: NA
V: TRBV12-5
CDR3: CASGEGQGITEAFF
DNA: TGTGCTAGTGGTGAGGGACAGGGGATCACTGAAGCTTTCTTT

D: TRBD1
J: TRBJ2-3
size: NA
V: TRBV11-2
CDR3: CASSYPGQGTDTQYF
DNA: TGTGCCAGCAGTTACCCAGGACAGGGTACAGATACGCAGTATTTT

D: NA
J: TRBJ1-1
size: NA
V: TRBV15
CDR3: CATSRGGQNTEAFF
DNA: TGTGCCACCAGCAGAGGCGGACAGAACACTGAAGCTTTCTTT

D: TRBD1
J: TRBJ2-4
size: NA
V: TRBV5-1
CDR3: CASSFTGGEAKNIQYF
DNA: TGCGCCAGCAGCTTCACAGGGGGCGAAGCCAAAAACATTCAGTACTTC

D: TRBD1
J: TRBJ1-2
size: NA
V: TRBV19
CDR3: CASSTGGIGYTF
DNA: TGTGCCAGTAGTACAGGGGGCATTGGCTACACCTTC

D: NA
J: TRBJ2-7
size: NA
V: TRBV28
CDR3: CASSADPQGQYEQYF
DNA: TGTGCCAGCAGTGCAGATCCTCAGGGGCAGTACGAGCAGTACTTC

D: TRBD1
J: TRBJ2-3
size: few
V: TRBV6-5
CDR3: CASSGQGAGDTQYF
DNA: TGTGCCAGCAGCGGACAGGGGGCTGGAGATACGCAGTATTTT

D: NA
J: TRBJ1-2
size: NA
V: TRBV9
CDR3: CASSTGGRGYTF
DNA: TGTGCCAGCAGCACCGGAGGACGGGGCTACACCTTC

D: NA
J: TRBJ1-3
size: NA
V: TRBV4-2
CDR3: CASKGGAFLVDTIYF
DNA: TGTGCCAGCAAAGGAGGTGCCTTCCTCGTGGACACCATATATTTT

D: TRBD1
J: TRBJ2-2
size: NA
V: TRBV4-1
CDR3: CASSRTGTGATGELFF
DNA: TGCGCCAGCAGCCGCACCGGGACAGGGGCCACCGGGGAGCTGTTTTTT

D: NA
J: TRBJ2-3
size: NA
V: TRBV7-2
CDR3: CASSLGTFTFSTDTQYF
DNA: TGTGCCAGCAGCTTAGGGACTTTCACCTTTAGCACAGATACGCAGTATTTT

D: TRBD1
J: TRBJ1-1
size: NA
V: TRBV28
CDR3: CASSFVDREDAFF
DNA: TGTGCCAGCAGTTTTGTGGACAGGGAGGACGCTTTCTTT

D: NA
J: TRBJ2-3
size: NA
V: TRBV6-6
CDR3: CASTATRLTDTQYF
DNA: TGTGCCAGCACCGCGACCCGACTCACAGATACGCAGTATTTT

D: TRBD1
J: TRBJ2-2
size: NA
V: TRBV27
CDR3: CASRDRGGTGELFF
DNA: TGTGCCAGCAGGGACAGGGGAGGGACCGGGGAGCTGTTTTTT

D: TRBD2
J: TRBJ2-3
size: NA
V: TRBV10-1
CDR3: CASSSGGRTDTQYF
DNA: TGCGCCAGCAGCAGCGGGGGCCGCACAGATACGCAGTATTTT

D: TRBD1
J: TRBJ1-2
size: NA
V: TRBV27
CDR3: CASSLTGGSRVYGYTF
DNA: TGTGCCAGCAGTTTGACAGGGGGCTCTCGGGTCTATGGCTACACCTTC

D: TRBD1
J: TRBJ1-2
size: NA
V: TRBV10-2
CDR3: CASSGQGVGGYTF
DNA: TGCGCCAGCAGTGGACAGGGGGTCGGAGGCTACACCTTC

D: TRBD1
J: TRBJ1-1
size: NA
V: TRBV6-5
CDR3: CASSTGPFSEAFF
DNA: TGTGCCAGTTCGACAGGGCCCTTTTCTGAAGCTTTCTTT

D: TRBD1
J: TRBJ1-5
size: NA
V: TRBV6-5
CDR3: CASSYDRGSDQPQHF
DNA: TGTGCCAGCAGTTACGACAGGGGGTCGGATCAGCCCCAGCATTTT

D: TRBD1
J: TRBJ2-3
size: NA
V: TRBV5-1
CDR3: CASSFGQGVTDTQYF
DNA: TGCGCCAGCAGCTTTGGACAGGGAGTAACAGATACGCAGTATTTT

D: NA
J: TRBJ2-2
size: few
V: TRBV2
CDR3: CASSGWVGELFF
DNA: TGTGCCAGCAGCGGGTGGGTCGGGGAGCTGTTTTTT

D: NA
J: TRBJ1-1
size: NA
V: TRBV29-1
CDR3: CSVDRVSAEAFF
DNA: TGCAGCGTTGACAGGGTGTCGGCTGAAGCTTTCTTT

D: TRBD1
J: TRBJ1-6
size: NA
V: TRBV7-2
CDR3: CASSIDRESPLHF
DNA: TGTGCCAGCAGCATAGACAGGGAGTCACCCCTCCACTTT

D: NA
J: TRBJ1-2
size: NA
V: TRBV4-2
CDR3: CASSQDLSGYGYTF
DNA: TGTGCCAGCAGCCAAGATCTATCGGGTTACGGCTACACCTTC

D: TRBD2
J: TRBJ2-5
size: NA
V: TRBV2
CDR3: CASNWGEGETQYF
DNA: TGTGCCAGCAATTGGGGGGAGGGAGAGACCCAGTACTTC

D: NA
J: TRBJ1-6
size: NA
V: TRBV27
CDR3: CASSLRGTYNSPLHF
DNA: TGTGCCAGCAGTTTAAGGGGGACCTATAATTCACCCCTCCACTTT

D: NA
J: TRBJ2-3
size: NA
V: TRBV15
CDR3: CATSGDRTAGDTQYF
DNA: TGTGCCACCAGCGGAGACCGGACGGCGGGAGATACGCAGTATTTT

D: NA
J: TRBJ1-4
size: few
V: TRBV16
CDR3: CASSQRTGNWLFF
DNA: TGTGCCAGCAGCCAACGAACAGGGAACTGGCTGTTTTTT

D: NA
J: TRBJ2-5
size: NA
V: TRBV6-1
CDR3: CASSEGGGTGETQYF
DNA: TGTGCCAGCAGTGAAGGGGGGGGGACAGGAGAGACCCAGTACTTC

D: TRBD2
J: TRBJ2-1
size: NA
V: TRBV15
CDR3: CATSRTGRAGGPYNEQFF
DNA: TGTGCCACCAGCAGAACCGGACGAGCGGGGGGCCCCTACAATGAGCAGTTCTTC

D: TRBD1
J: TRBJ1-1
size: NA
V: TRBV5-1
CDR3: CASSSQGASTEAFF
DNA: TGCGCCAGCAGCTCCCAGGGGGCCAGCACTGAAGCTTTCTTT

D: NA
J: TRBJ1-1
size: NA
V: TRBV28
CDR3: CASSFRGLGGNTEAFF
DNA: TGTGCCAGCAGTTTTAGGGGTTTAGGGGGGAACACTGAAGCTTTCTTT

D: NA
J: TRBJ2-7
size: NA
V: TRBV29-1
CDR3: CSVRSSYEQYF
DNA: TGCAGCGTTCGGAGCTCCTACGAGCAGTACTTC

D: NA
J: TRBJ1-6
size: NA
V: TRBV6-4
CDR3: CASSPSPGLNSPLHF
DNA: TGTGCCAGCAGCCCATCGCCGGGACTGAATTCACCCCTCCACTTT

D: NA
J: TRBJ1-2
size: NA
V: TRBV4-2
CDR3: CASSQERTRSADGYTF
DNA: TGTGCCAGCAGCCAAGAGAGAACGCGCTCAGCGGATGGCTACACCTTC

D: TRBD1
J: TRBJ1-5
size: NA
V: TRBV3-1/TRBV3-2
CDR3: CASSRTTGGQQPQHF
DNA: TGTGCCAGCAGCCGAACCACAGGGGGCCAGCAGCCCCAGCATTTT

D: TRBD1
J: TRBJ2-7
size: NA
V: TRBV2
CDR3: CASSGQGPYEQYF
DNA: TGTGCCAGCAGTGGACAGGGCCCCTACGAGCAGTACTTC

D: TRBD2
J: TRBJ2-1
size: medium-sized
V: TRBV7-2
CDR3: CASSLGTSLTYNEQFF
DNA: TGTGCCAGCAGCTTAGGGACTAGCCTGACCTACAATGAGCAGTTCTTC

D: NA
J: TRBJ1-1
size: NA
V: TRBV27
CDR3: CASFPLGAGTEAFF
DNA: TGTGCCAGCTTCCCTTTGGGGGCTGGGACTGAAGCTTTCTTT

D: NA
J: TRBJ2-7
size: NA
V: TRBV2
CDR3: CASSSREPYEQYF
DNA: TGTGCCAGCAGTAGCCGGGAGCCCTACGAGCAGTACTTC

D: TRBD1
J: TRBJ1-1
size: NA
V: TRBV19
CDR3: CASSIFLRQGMNTEAFF
DNA: TGTGCCAGTAGTATTTTCCTGAGACAGGGGATGAACACTGAAGCTTTCTTT

D: NA
J: TRBJ2-7
size: NA
V: TRBV27
CDR3: CASSARRVQGNYEQYF
DNA: TGTGCCAGCAGTGCCCGGCGGGTGCAGGGGAACTACGAGCAGTACTTC

D: TRBD2
J: TRBJ2-1
size: NA
V: TRBV29-1
CDR3: CSAATSGSYEQFF
DNA: TGCAGCGCCGCGACTAGCGGGAGCTATGAGCAGTTCTTC